The clone carrying this T cell receptor beta chain was detected only once. Its antigen is unknown. These data come from a study of OX40 agonist ivuxolimab in advanced cancers. Study at large: Hepatocellular carcinoma, melanoma, renal cell or head and neck cancer was diagnosed in the dose-escalation patients. Partial responses were achieved by three patients, one with hepatocellular carcinoma and two with cutaneous melanoma.

The CDR3 sequence is 13 residues long. Per the germline V gene, CDR1 is LNHDA and CDR2 is SQIVND (reference sequence). The V end lost 5 bases, the J end lost 4 bases, and 12 bases lay between the germline ends. TCRdb keeps only in-frame clones here, not all; method: immunoSEQ multiplex PCR. Of roughly 75,000 clones listed, roughly nine tenths were seen once; the top ten hold 0.3% to 0.45%. Study outcomes and limitations: Antigen targets of the expanded peripheral T cells went undetermined. There were, on average, more expanded clones in CD8+ T cells than in CD4+.

Sequenced here: CD4+ or CD8+ T cells sorted from blood, sampled in a trial of the OX40 agonist ivuxolimab. The chain recombines TRBV19 with TRBJ2-7, with D possibly matching TRBD1 (6 bases). The clonotype originates from an adult with an advanced solid tumor such as melanoma, head and neck, liver or kidney cancer. The CDR3 DNA reads as TGTGCCAGTAGTGAGGGGGTTTTATACGAGCAGTACTTC. It codes for CASSEGVLYEQYF.